The 14 T cell receptor beta chains below were found in one sample sequenced in a study of TIL therapy for anti-PD-1-resistant metastatic lung cancer. Time point specified: pre-treatment sample, taken before nivolumab and TIL therapy. Tumor tissue came from excised metastases, mostly pleural nodules or supraclavicular lymph nodes. This was the immunoSEQ v3 assay. Here immunoSEQ multiplex PCR was the method, and the copy in TCRdb shows in-frame clones only, minus some. The sample has 5,000 to 6,500 clones; around three fifths are singletons. Material: tumor tissue, obtained at baseline. Receptor source: a person aged 25 to 80 with non-small cell lung cancer.

The rearrangement links TRBV27 to TRBJ1-4; D might be TRBD1 (5 bases). V shed 3 bases and J shed 11 bases, with 13 bases lying between them. Germline lookup yields CDR1 MNHEY and CDR2 SMNVEV (reference sequence). This CDR3 spans 13 amino acids. In DNA, the CDR3 is TGTGCCAGCAGTTTGACGACGGGGCGGAAACTGTTTTTT. It specifies CASSLTTGRKLFF.

CDR3 coding DNA: TGTGCCAGTAGTATCGGGACTAGCGGCCAGAATGAGCAGTTCTTC. Translated: CASSIGTSGQNEQFF. This rearrangement joins TRBV19 to TRBJ2-1; the match to TRBD2 covers 11 bases. Looked up from germline, CDR1 is LNHDA and CDR2 is SQIVND (reference sequence). This CDR3 has 15 amino acids. V lost 3 bases, J lost 7 bases, and 5 bases stayed unmatched.

This chain connects TRBV18 to TRBJ2-6; D is unresolved. The V gene lost 3 bases and the J gene lost 0 bases, with 6 bases spanning the gap. This CDR3 region has 15 residues. Germline V gene sequence: CDR1 KGHSH, CDR2 LQKENI. The CDR3 coding sequence is TGTGCCAGCTCACCCCTCAGCTCTGGGGCCAACGTCCTGACTTTC. This translates into CASSPLSSGANVLTF.

The V gene is TRBV7-8, the J gene TRBJ2-1; D is ambiguous. Germline loops: CDR1 SGHVS, CDR2 FQNEAQ. This CDR3 is built from 14 residues. Trimming cost V 5 bases and J 8 bases, with 16 bases left between them. The CDR3 region is CASSEPQYGYEQFF. CDR3 DNA sequence: TGTGCCAGCAGCGAGCCACAGTATGGGTATGAGCAGTTCTTC.

This chain joins TRBV3-1 (or the pseudogene TRBV3-2) and TRBJ2-7; the match to TRBD1 covers 11 bases. The CDR3 is made up of 15 amino acids. CDR1 and CDR2 from the germline V gene are LGHDT and YNNKEL (reference sequence). V gave up 6 bases and J gave up 3 bases; unmatched junction bases: 7. CDR3 coding DNA: TGTGCCAGCAGTTACGGGACAGGGGGAATCTACGAGCAGTACTTC. Its protein product is CASSYGTGGIYEQYF.

This chain connects TRBV9 to TRBJ2-3; D gene uncertain. This CDR3 comprises 12 residues. CDR1 is SGDLS and CDR2 is YYNGEE in the germline V gene. The germline V and J ends were trimmed by 4 bases and 2 bases, with 5 bases remaining between them. The CDR3 region is CASSPDTDTQYF. The CDR3 DNA follows: TGTGCCAGCAGCCCAGACACAGATACGCAGTATTTT.

The J gene is TRBJ1-1, the V gene TRBV5-5, with 7 bases lining up with TRBD1. In germline, CDR1 is SGHKS, CDR2 YYEKEE (reference sequence). CDR3 length: 15 residues. After removal of 4 bases from V and 4 bases from J, the junction contained 10 bases not matched to a gene. CDR3 DNA sequence: TGTGCCAGCAGCCGTAATACAGGGGTAGGCACTGAAGCTTTCTTT. This encodes CASSRNTGVGTEAFF. Combining the CDR3 with reference TRBV5-5 and TRBJ1-1 gives the whole variable domain DAGVTQSPTHLIKTRGQQVTLRCSPISGHKSVSWYQQVLGQGPQFIFQYYEKEERGRGNFPDRFSARQFPNYSSELNVNALLLGDSALYLCASSRNTGVGTEAFFGQGTRLTVV.

The rearrangement uses TRBV4-2 and TRBJ2-7; D possibly corresponds to TRBD2 (6 bases). With 1 base removed from V and 0 bases from J, the gap between germline ends came to 16 bases. CDR1 and CDR2 (germline): LGHNA, YNFKEQ. The CDR3 runs 17 residues. CDR3: CASSQGFGGAFSYEQYF. DNA for the CDR3: TGTGCCAGCAGCCAAGGATTTGGAGGGGCATTCTCCTACGAGCAGTACTTC.

V gene TRBV10-2 combines with J gene TRBJ1-1, with D unresolved. The CDR3 covers 15 residues. From germline, CDR1 is WSHSY and CDR2 SAAADI. V was clipped by 1 base and J by 5 bases, with 14 bases between them. CDR3 DNA sequence: TGCGCCAGCAGTGAGTGGTCCCCGGTGGGGACTGAAGCTTTCTTT. It translates to CASSEWSPVGTEAFF.

V gene TRBV5-1 combines with J gene TRBJ2-1; the match to TRBD2 covers 7 bases. The CDR3 has 14 residues. CDR1 is SGHRS, CDR2 YFSETQ, per germline. The V segment lost 4 bases and the J segment 12 bases; nucleotides outside the gene matches: 13. Written as DNA, the CDR3 is TGCGCCAGCAGCCCCGAGGGCGGGGGAAGTGCGCAGTTCTTC. Translated: CASSPEGGGSAQFF.

In its sample, this clone was seen a few times. This rearrangement joins TRBV28 to TRBJ2-7; D ambiguous. In germline, CDR1 is MDHEN, CDR2 SYDVKM. V was pared by 4 bases and J by 5 bases, with 9 bases between. This CDR3 has 12 amino acids. CDR3 sequence: CASSSVSDEQYF. The DNA for the CDR3 is TGTGCCAGCAGTTCGGTGTCCGACGAGCAGTACTTC.

V and J are TRBV6-2 or TRBV6-3 and TRBJ1-6; no reliable D call. Germline V gives CDR1 MNHEY, CDR2 SVGEGT. This CDR3 is 14 amino acids long. V lost 2 bases, J lost 10 bases, and 12 bases lay in between. The CDR3: CASSYEGRRSPLHF. The DNA for the CDR3 is TGTGCCAGCAGTTACGAGGGTCGGAGATCACCCCTCCACTTT.

This clone was counted a few times. This sequence joins TRBV5-1 and TRBJ1-5; D is ambiguous. The CDR3 sequence is 15 residues long. The ends were cut back, 4 bases at V and 2 bases at J, with 13 bases in the middle. CDR1 and CDR2 from the germline V gene are SGHRS and YFSETQ. The CDR3 loop reads CASSHPMRGNQPQHF. The CDR3 DNA reads TGCGCCAGCAGCCACCCCATGAGGGGCAATCAGCCCCAGCATTTT.

This clone was observed a handful of times. The rearrangement joins TRBV5-5 to TRBJ1-4; D perhaps matches TRBD1 (6 bases). V was clipped by 4 bases and J by 0 bases, with 25 bases between them. CDR3 size: 20 residues. CDR1 is SGHKS, CDR2 YYEKEE, per germline (reference sequence). The CDR3 coding sequence is TGTGCCAGCAGCGCACACTGGGACACCCTAAAGGACGCAACTAATGAAAAACTGTTTTTT. It yields the protein CASSAHWDTLKDATNEKLFF.